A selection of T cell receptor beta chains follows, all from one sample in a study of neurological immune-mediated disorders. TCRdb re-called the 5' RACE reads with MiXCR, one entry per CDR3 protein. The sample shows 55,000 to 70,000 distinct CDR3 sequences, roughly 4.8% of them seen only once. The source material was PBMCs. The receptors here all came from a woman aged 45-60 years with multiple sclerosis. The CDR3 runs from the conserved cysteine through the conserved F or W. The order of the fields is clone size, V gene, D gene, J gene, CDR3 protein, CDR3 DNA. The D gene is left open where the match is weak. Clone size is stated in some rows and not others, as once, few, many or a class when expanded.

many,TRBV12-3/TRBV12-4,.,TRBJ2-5,CASSRTGQETQYF,TGTGCCAGCAGTAGGACGGGTCAAGAGACCCAGTACTTC
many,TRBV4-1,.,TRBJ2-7,CASSQDPRLRGPYEQYF,TGCGCCAGCAGCCAAGATCCCCGGCTCAGGGGCCCCTACGAGCAGTACTTC
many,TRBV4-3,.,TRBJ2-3,CASSQDGPTSRSYTQYF,TGCGCCAGCAGCCAAGACGGTCCGACTAGTCGATCTTATACGCAGTATTTT
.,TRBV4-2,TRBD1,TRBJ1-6,CASSQDWDRGPSPLHF,TGTGCCAGCAGCCAAGACTGGGACAGGGGGCCTTCACCCCTCCACTTT
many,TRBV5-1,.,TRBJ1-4,CASSLEDEKLFF,TGCGCCAGCAGCTTGGAGGACGAAAAACTGTTTTTT
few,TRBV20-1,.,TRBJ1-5,CSARDSGMPQHF,TGCAGTGCTAGAGATAGTGGGATGCCCCAGCATTTT
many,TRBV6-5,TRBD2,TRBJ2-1,CASSELAGGYNEQFF,TGTGCCAGCAGTGAGCTAGCGGGGGGGTACAATGAGCAGTTCTTC
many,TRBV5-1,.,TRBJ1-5,CASSLVGSQPQHF,TGCGCCAGCAGCTTGGTTGGTTCGCAGCCCCAGCATTTT
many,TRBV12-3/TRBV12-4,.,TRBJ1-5,CASSFYVQPQHF,TGTGCCAGCAGTTTCTACGTGCAGCCCCAGCATTTT
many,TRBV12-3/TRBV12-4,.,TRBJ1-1,CASNTGTFNTEAFF,TGTGCCAGCAATACCGGGACGTTCAACACTGAAGCTTTCTTT
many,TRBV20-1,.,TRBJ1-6,CSARHSSYNSPLNF,TGCAGTGCTAGACACAGCTCCTATAATTCACCCCTCAACTTT
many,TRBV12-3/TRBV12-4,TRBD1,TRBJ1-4,CASSDRVIGEKLFF,TGTGCCAGCAGCGACAGGGTGATCGGTGAAAAACTGTTTTTT
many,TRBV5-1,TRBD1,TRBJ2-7,CASSLTGGSDEQYF,TGCGCCAGCAGCTTGACAGGGGGCAGCGACGAGCAGTACTTC
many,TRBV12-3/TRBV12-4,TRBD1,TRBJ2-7,CAIPSDRGFSYEQYF,TGTGCCATACCATCGGACAGGGGGTTCTCCTACGAGCAGTACTTC
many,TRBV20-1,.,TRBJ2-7,CSAPRRRGPSSYEQYF,TGCAGTGCCCCAAGGCGGCGGGGGCCGAGCTCCTACGAGCAGTACTTC
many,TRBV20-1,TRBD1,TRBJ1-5,CSARIPGQGSQPQNF,TGCAGTGCTAGAATTCCGGGACAGGGAAGTCAGCCCCAGAATTTT
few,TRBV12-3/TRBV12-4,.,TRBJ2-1,CASSYTGFNEQFF,TGTGCCAGCAGTTATACAGGGTTCAATGAGCAGTTCTTC
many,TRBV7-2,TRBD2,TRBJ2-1,CASSLRAGVSYNEQFF,TGTGCCAGCAGCCTGAGAGCGGGGGTGTCCTACAATGAGCAGTTCTTC
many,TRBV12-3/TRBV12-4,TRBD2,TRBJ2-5,CASSSLAGEETQYF,TGTGCCAGCAGCTCCCTAGCGGGGGAAGAGACCCAGTACTTC
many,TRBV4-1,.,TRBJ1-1,CASSQVLNTEAFF,TGCGCCAGCAGCCAAGTTTTGAACACTGAAGCTTTCTTT
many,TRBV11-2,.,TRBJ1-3,CASSLHGNTIYF,TGTGCCAGCAGCTTACATGGAAACACCATATATTTT
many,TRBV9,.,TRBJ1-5,CASSVGLGDQPQHF,TGTGCCAGCAGCGTAGGTTTGGGAGATCAGCCCCAGCATTTT
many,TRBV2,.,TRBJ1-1,CASRQNTEAFF,TGTGCCAGCAGACAGAACACTGAAGCTTTCTTT
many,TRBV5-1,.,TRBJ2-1,CASSFTLFGANSYNEQFF,TGCGCCAGCAGCTTTACGTTGTTCGGGGCGAACTCCTACAATGAGCAGTTCTTC
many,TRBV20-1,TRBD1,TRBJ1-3,CSARVAGGDTIYF,TGCAGTGCTAGAGTCGCAGGGGGCGACACCATATATTTT
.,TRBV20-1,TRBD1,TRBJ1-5,CSVAQTGGNQPQNF,TGCAGTGTCGCCCAGACAGGGGGCAATCAGCCCCAGAATTTT
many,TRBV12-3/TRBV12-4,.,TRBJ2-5,CASSPYRGLGKETQYF,TGTGCCAGCAGTCCTTATAGGGGTTTAGGGAAAGAGACCCAGTACTTC
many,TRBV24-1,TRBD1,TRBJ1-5,CATSVQGANQPQHF,TGTGCCACCAGCGTACAGGGGGCAAATCAGCCCCAGCATTTT
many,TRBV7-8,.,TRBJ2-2,CASSLGGIDGELFF,TGTGCCAGCAGCTTAGGAGGGATCGACGGGGAGCTGTTTTTT
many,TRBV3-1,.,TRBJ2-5,CASSQGPSEETQYF,TGTGCCAGCAGCCAAGGACCCTCGGAAGAGACCCAGTACTTC
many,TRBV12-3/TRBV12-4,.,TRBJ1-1,CASSLASGNTEAFF,TGTGCCAGCAGTTTAGCTTCGGGGAACACTGAAGCTTTCTTT